The present T cell receptor beta chain was sequenced within a study of T cell responses to AZD1222 COVID-19 vaccine (dated by TCRdb to about 2021). Concerning the study at large: AZD1222 recipients with second doses at about 4 weeks or about 12 weeks were pooled, because spike-specific TCR depth and breadth did not differ between schedules. Enrollment into the trials was organized by age into subgroups of 18-55, 56-69 and 70-plus years, and those subgroups contained approximately 160, 26 and 62 TCR-sequenced participants, respectively. TCR sequencing was performed for about 250 trial participants, of whom about 210 were given two doses of AZD1222 and some 26 were given two doses of MenACWY control vaccine.

Per the germline V gene (reference sequence), LNHDA is the CDR1 and SQIVND is the CDR2. V and J are truncated by 1 base and 8 bases respectively, leaving an intervening sequence of 16 bases. From its cysteine to its phenylalanine, the CDR3 spans 15 amino acids. The DNA shown is the 45-base CDR3, in frame from base 1. The CDR3 regions of human TCRbeta chains were analyzed by immunosequencing. The original pipeline was this. TCRs in the repertoires were compared against a reference library of SARS-CoV-2-specific TCRs that had been generated with the MIRA antigen-specificity platform. Breadth meant the fraction of unique TCRs that were SARS-CoV-2-associated, whereas depth meant the fraction of total T cells that were SARS-CoV-2-associated. Using the MIRA data, every spike-specific TCR was mapped to the spike region that the TCR reacted to and assigned to either a CD4 or a CD8 class. Log10-transformed breadth and depth values were compared by one-way ANOVA with Sidak's multiple comparisons tests. TCRdb holds this immuneACCESS table with in-frame rearrangements only. Some clones are missing; in checked studies, unresolved V genes explain under half, and the rest has no known cause. The V and J calls and the clone size are those of that table, but D and trimming were determined from the DNA. Across this sample there are 95,000 to 150,000 clones, with 80% to 90% seen only once. About 9.8% of the sample is held by the ten biggest clonotypes.

What the study reported, not specific to this receptor: Participants were mostly white British and included more females than males, and it was suggested by the authors that clonal diversity may have been underestimated. After two AZD1222 doses, spike-specific TCR breadth and depth were significantly higher than at day 0 and than in MenACWY recipients. CD4 TCRs associated with the vaccine covered the entire spike protein, and the dominant responses were in regions 160-218 and 743-854. Conclusions about previously exposed vaccinees are limited because only six or seven AZD1222 recipients were SARS-CoV-2 seropositive at baseline. Because no day 14 peak-response samples were available, the repertoires could be characterized only after the peak T cell response. The 56-69-year group was small, and its depth increase did not reach significance, likely because of low power. Reportedly, almost half of the unique spike-specific TCRs recognized epitopes lying outside the regions that are mutated in the B.1.351 and B.1.1.7 variants.

The label giving this sample's time point can be read as: baseline before first vaccination. Vaccinee samples came from UK trials COV001 and COV002, including a single-blind randomized controlled phase 2/3 trial of AZD1222 (ChAdOx1 nCoV-19) in healthy adults. For TCRbeta chain sequencing, PBMC samples were collected from trial participants at day 0 and at day 28 after the second dose. In regard to this clone: It lacks a known antigen. No base quality values were provided; no much bigger clone lies one nucleotide off.

This clonotype was sampled from an adult in good health. Sequencing used peripheral blood, obtained on day 0 of AZD1222 vaccination. The sequence joins TRBV19 to TRBJ2-3, with the D gene possibly TRBD1 or TRBD2, each one fitting 7 bases. In nucleotides, the sequence is TGTGCCAGTAGTATAGGTCAGGGGGGGTACGGTACGCAGTATTTT. This encodes CASSIGQGGYGTQYF.